Shown below are 23 T cell receptor beta chains from a single sample sequenced in a study of cytomegalovirus exposure and HLA in healthy donors. Primers for the PCR totalled 60 Vbeta and 13 Jbeta. Libraries were prepared by immunoSEQ multiplex PCR; TCRdb keeps only in-frame clonotypes and omits some of them. The sample holds 70,000 to 85,000 clones. Sequencing used PBMCs. Receptors originate from a female donor in good health and CMV-seropositive.

This chain joins TRBV4-3 and TRBJ2-7; maybe TRBD2 (5 bases). This CDR3 comprises 14 residues. Germline values: CDR1 LGHNA, CDR2 YSLEER. V lost 0 bases and J 6 bases, leaving 12 bases between the germline ends. CDR3 in DNA: TGCGCCAGCAGCCAAGATCGAGGGCCGGGCGAGCAGTACTTC. Its translation is CASSQDRGPGEQYF.

This chain joins TRBV19 and TRBJ2-3; the match to TRBD2 covers 7 bases. CDR1 and CDR2 (germline): LNHDA, SQIVND (reference sequence). The CDR3 runs 17 residues. V was pared by 7 bases and J by 0 bases, with 13 bases of the junction left unmatched. This CDR3 is CASTPRWRETSTDTQYF. CDR3 sequence (DNA): TGTGCCAGTACCCCGAGGTGGCGGGAGACTAGCACAGATACGCAGTATTTT.

V gene TRBV4-1 combines with J gene TRBJ2-3; D possibly corresponds to TRBD2 (5 bases). The CDR3 is 15 amino acids. Trimming left V 0 bases short and J 9 bases short, with 16 bases between. Germline V lookup: CDR1 MGHRA, CDR2 YSYEKL. The CDR3 here is CASSQEEDSWETQYF. CDR3 bases: TGCGCCAGCAGCCAAGAGGAGGACTCCTGGGAGACGCAGTATTTT.

This chain uses TRBV27 with TRBJ2-7, with 7 bases fitting TRBD2. Germline loops: CDR1 MNHEY, CDR2 SMNVEV (reference sequence). The CDR3 loop spans 14 amino acids. V lost 3 bases and J lost 0; bases outside the gene matches: 2. CDR3 region: CASSFGTNSYEQYF. The CDR3 DNA is TGTGCCAGCAGTTTTGGGACTAACTCCTACGAGCAGTACTTC.

The genes are TRBV19 and TRBJ2-2; TRBD1 might be the D (6 bases). The CDR3 consists of 13 residues. The V and J ends lost 5 bases and 6 bases respectively, with 10 bases between them. Germline V gene sequence: CDR1 LNHDA, CDR2 SQIVND (reference sequence). The CDR3 sequence is CASSLNRAGELFF. The CDR3 nucleotides are TGTGCCAGTAGTCTCAACAGGGCCGGGGAGCTGTTTTTT.

The chain has TRBV7-9 and TRBJ1-1; D is unresolved. The germline V gene encodes CDR1 SEHNR and CDR2 FQNEAQ (reference sequence). The V and J ends lost 5 bases and 2 bases respectively, with 12 bases between them. This CDR3 region has 14 residues. In DNA form, the CDR3 reads TGTGCCAGCAGCCCCCCCACAATTAACACTGAAGCTTTCTTT. As protein: CASSPPTINTEAFF.

The chain couples TRBV4-1 to TRBJ1-4; no reliable D call. This CDR3 spans 16 amino acids. From germline, CDR1 is MGHRA and CDR2 YSYEKL. Deletions cut 1 base from V and 8 bases from J, with 17 bases between. CDR3 region: CASSQVGEGLAEKLFF. Here the CDR3 DNA reads TGCGCCAGCAGCCAAGTCGGGGAAGGGCTTGCCGAAAAACTGTTTTTT.

The genes are TRBV5-1 and TRBJ1-2; TRBD1 matches at 8 bases. V shed 3 bases and J 2 bases; nucleotides not matched to a gene: 9. CDR1 and CDR2 (germline): SGHRS, YFSETQ. The CDR3 extends over 16 amino acids. The CDR3 is CASSSGQGVFNYGYTF. CDR3 bases: TGCGCCAGCAGCTCAGGACAGGGAGTTTTCAACTATGGCTACACCTTC.

This chain joins TRBV9 and TRBJ2-3, with TRBD2 matching over 7 bases. V shed 0 bases and J 0 bases; nucleotides not matched to a gene: 4. The CDR3 spans 16 residues. The germline V gene has CDR1 SGDLS and CDR2 YYNGEE. CDR3 nucleotide sequence: TGTGCCAGCAGCGTAGCTTTCGGGAGGAGCACAGATACGCAGTATTTT. This sequence encodes CASSVAFGRSTDTQYF.

The V gene is TRBV18, the J gene TRBJ2-3; TRBD2 agrees at 12 bases. Germline trimming cut 1 base from V and 4 bases from J; bases unmatched to any gene: 3. The CDR3 consists of 16 residues. The germline CDR1 and CDR2 sequences are KGHSH and LQKENI. CDR3 amino acids: CASSPRTSGVADTQYF. CDR3 bases: TGTGCCAGCTCACCACGGACTAGCGGGGTTGCAGATACGCAGTATTTT.

V gene TRBV30 combines with J gene TRBJ2-1; D is ambiguous. V was clipped by 1 base and J by 3 bases, with 4 bases between them. This CDR3 spans 12 amino acids. CDR1 is GTSNPN and CDR2 is SVGIG in the germline V gene (reference sequence). CDR3 in DNA: TGTGCCTGGAGTGGCGGCTACAATGAGCAGTTCTTC. It yields the protein CAWSGGYNEQFF.

The rearrangement joins TRBV28 to TRBJ1-2; 9 bases are shared with TRBD1. The CDR3 is made up of 16 amino acids. Germline-derived CDR1 and CDR2 are MDHEN and SYDVKM. Unmatched junction bases numbered 10, after V lost 6 bases and J lost 2 bases. DNA for the CDR3: TGTGCCAGCAGCACCGGGGACAGGGTGAAGAACTATGGCTACACCTTC. Amino acids: CASSTGDRVKNYGYTF.

As regards this clone: A read error may produce the germline difference seen at one junction end. This sequence joins TRBV7-7 and TRBJ2-1, with 11 bases identical to TRBD2. There are 16 residues in the CDR3. Germline CDR1 reads SSHAT; CDR2 reads FNYEAQ (reference sequence). The CDR3 DNA follows: TGTGCTAGCAGCTTAATACTAGCGGGAGTACACAATGAGCAGTTCTTC. Translated: CASSLILAGVHNEQFF. Variable domain in full (rest from reference TRBV7-7 and TRBJ2-1): GAGVSQSPRYKVTKRGQDVTLRCDPISSHATLYWYQQALGQGPEFLTYFNYEAQPDKSGLPSDRFSAERPEGSISTLTIQRTEQRDSAMYRCASSLILAGVHNEQFFGPGTRLTVL.

The chain employs TRBV5-1 and TRBJ2-7, with 8 bases matching TRBD2. The CDR3 spans 14 residues. With V trimmed by 4 bases and J by 0 bases, 3 bases remained unmatched. Per the germline V gene, CDR1 is SGHRS and CDR2 is YFSETQ. The CDR3 reads CASSPTSASYEQYF. The CDR3 region has the DNA TGCGCCAGCAGCCCGACTAGCGCCTCCTACGAGCAGTACTTC.

This sequence joins TRBV18 and TRBJ2-7; TRBD1 matches at 10 bases. V lost 3 bases, J lost 6 bases, and 8 bases stayed unmatched. The CDR3 has 15 residues. Germline lookup yields CDR1 KGHSH and CDR2 LQKENI. CDR3: CASSPSGQGTGEQYF. CDR3 sequence (DNA): TGTGCCAGCTCACCCTCGGGACAGGGGACGGGCGAGCAGTACTTC.

The V call is TRBV19, the J call TRBJ2-7; 7 bases fit TRBD2. Germline V gene lookup returns CDR1 LNHDA and CDR2 SQIVND (reference sequence). The CDR3 is 13 residues long. Trimming at V came to 9 bases and at J to 1 base, leaving 6 bases not matched to a gene. In nucleotides, the CDR3 is TGTGCCAGGCCGGGGAGGGGATCCTACGAGCAGTACTTC. Its protein is CARPGRGSYEQYF.

The chain joins TRBV29-1 to TRBJ1-2; tentative D call: TRBD1 (6 bases). The V end lost 7 bases, the J end lost 3 bases, and 21 bases lay between the germline ends. The CDR3 spans 15 residues. Germline V gene data show CDR1 as SQVTM and CDR2 as ANQGSEA. The CDR3 reads CSDEQPGDLHYGYTF. The CDR3 bases are TGCAGCGACGAACAGCCAGGGGACCTGCACTATGGCTACACCTTC. The variable domain in full, with the rest retrieved from reference TRBV29-1 and TRBJ1-2, is SAVISQKPSRDICQRGTSLTIQCQVDSQVTMMFWYRQQPGQSLTLIATANQGSEATYESGFVIDKFPISRPNLTFSTLTVSNMSPEDSSIYLCSDEQPGDLHYGYTFGSGTRLTVV.

The V gene is TRBV28, the J gene TRBJ2-7, with TRBD2 matching over 12 bases. Germline V lookup: CDR1 MDHEN, CDR2 SYDVKM. Losses at the gene ends were 7 bases for V and 8 bases for J; bases not matched to a gene: 9. The CDR3 is 14 amino acids. CDR3 protein: CASNLGLAGRQQYF. The DNA for the CDR3 is TGTGCCAGCAACCTCGGACTAGCGGGACGGCAGCAGTACTTC.

The chain has TRBV29-1 and TRBJ2-1, with D possibly matching TRBD1 (5 bases). V gave up 4 bases and J gave up 0 bases, with 10 bases separating them. CDR1 SQVTM and CDR2 ANQGSEA come from the germline V gene. CDR3 size: 14 residues. DNA for the CDR3: TGCAGCGTTGTCGAGCAGGGCTCCTACAATGAGCAGTTCTTC. Its protein is CSVVEQGSYNEQFF.

The chain joins TRBV18 to TRBJ2-6; tentatively, D is TRBD2 (5 bases). Germline V lookup: CDR1 KGHSH, CDR2 LQKENI. The CDR3 covers 16 residues. Trimming took off 3 bases at V and 3 bases at J, with 12 bases between the two ends. CDR3 coding DNA: TGTGCCAGCTCACCGCCCTCCGGGGTTGGGGCCAACGTCCTGACTTTC. Its translation: CASSPPSGVGANVLTF.

The gene calls are TRBV28 and TRBJ2-7; the match to TRBD1 covers 12 bases. The CDR3 contains 15 residues. The V gene end was trimmed by 5 bases and the J gene end by 6 bases; junction bases not matched to a gene: 8. Germline values: CDR1 MDHEN, CDR2 SYDVKM. CDR3 sequence (DNA): TGTGCCAGCAGTGCTCCGGGACAGGGGGCCCTCGAGCAGTACTTC. Translating it yields CASSAPGQGALEQYF.

The V and J genes are TRBV15 and TRBJ2-1, with 7 bases fitting TRBD2. Germline V gene sequence: CDR1 LNHNV, CDR2 YYDKDF (reference sequence). The CDR3 extends over 14 amino acids. The V gene end was trimmed by 4 bases and the J gene end by 9 bases; junction bases not matched to a gene: 9. This chain's CDR3 is CATSTSGLDGEQFF. CDR3 DNA: TGTGCCACCAGCACTAGCGGCCTGGACGGTGAGCAGTTCTTC.

CDR3 DNA: TGTGCCAGCAGCTTGGCCGGGACACAGAACTATGGCTACACCTTC. This encodes CASSLAGTQNYGYTF. This rearrangement joins TRBV14 to TRBJ1-2, with D maybe TRBD1 (6 bases). Trimming pared 5 bases from V and 2 bases from J, leaving 15 bases between. The V gene's germline CDR1 is SGHDN and CDR2 FVKESK. The length of the CDR3 is 15 residues.